Each of the 22 T cell receptor beta chains below was sequenced from the same sample in a study of blood T cells in healthy people across ages. A sample-barcoded 5' primer and a J-beta primer mix were used in a second PCR of roughly 7 to 11 cycles. TCRdb re-analysed the 5' RACE reads in MiXCR, keeping a single row per CDR3 protein. Of roughly 1.9 million distinct CDR3 sequences listed, 30% to 40% are singletons. Sample: blood. Receptors were obtained from a human donor in good health.

This clonotype has only one observation. The gene calls are TRBV29-1 and TRBJ2-3; 11 bases agree with TRBD2. The CDR3 sequence is 14 residues long. Per germline, CDR1 SQVTM and CDR2 ANQGSEA. V shed 5 bases and J 2 bases; nucleotides not matched to a gene: 3. CDR3 region: CSVLLAGDTDTQYF. DNA of the CDR3: TGCAGCGTTTTACTAGCGGGGGACACAGATACGCAGTATTTT.

V is TRBV12-3 or TRBV12-4 and J is TRBJ2-3; TRBD2 aligns across 9 bases. The CDR3 sequence is 14 residues long. The J segment lost 3 bases and the V segment lost 6 bases, leaving 4 bases of the junction unmatched. The CDR3, as DNA: TGTGCCAGCAGCATAGCGGGGGCAACAGATACGCAGTATTTT. Residues: CASSIAGATDTQYF.

The rearrangement links TRBV5-1 to TRBJ1-5; TRBD1 might be the D (5 bases). Trimming removed 4 bases at V and 3 bases at J, with 14 bases between. This CDR3 comprises 15 residues. The V gene's germline CDR1 is SGHRS and CDR2 YFSETQ. Here the CDR3 reads CASSRRQPVNQPQHF. The CDR3 coding sequence is TGCGCCAGCAGCCGACGACAGCCAGTCAATCAGCCCCAGCATTTT.

This clonotype was seen more than once but under ten times. The V gene is TRBV20-1, the J gene TRBJ1-5, with a possible D match to TRBD1 (5 bases). Trimming took off 6 bases at V and 5 bases at J, with 14 bases between the two ends. This CDR3 comprises 13 residues. Per germline, CDR1 DFQATT and CDR2 SNEGSKA (reference sequence). In nucleotides, the CDR3 is TGCAGTGCCGGCGGGACGGATGATCAGCCCCAGCATTTT. Encoded protein: CSAGGTDDQPQHF.

J is TRBJ2-3 and V is TRBV20-1; D call uncertain. V was trimmed by 4 bases and J by 3 bases, leaving 8 bases between them. The germline V gene has CDR1 DFQATT and CDR2 SNEGSKA (reference sequence). This CDR3 region has 12 residues. CDR3 coding DNA: TGCAGTGCTACCATTTCTACAGATACGCAGTATTTT. Residues: CSATISTDTQYF.

This clonotype showed up just a few times. This rearrangement joins TRBV20-1 to TRBJ2-1; D remains ambiguous. This CDR3 contains 14 residues. In germline, CDR1 is DFQATT, CDR2 SNEGSKA (reference sequence). Here the CDR3 DNA reads TGCAGCCACGGCAGGTTGAGCTCCTACAATGAGCAGTTCTTC. Protein sequence: CSHGRLSSYNEQFF.

The genes are TRBV6-5 and TRBJ1-2; D is perhaps TRBD1 (6 bases). Germline V gene lookup returns CDR1 MNHEY and CDR2 SVGAGI. The CDR3 has 11 amino acids. The V gene lost 8 bases and the J gene lost 8 bases, with 12 bases spanning the gap. The CDR3 reads CASFGGGGYTF. CDR3 nucleotide sequence: TGTGCCAGCTTCGGCGGGGGCGGCTACACCTTC.

The sample holds one count of this clonotype. The junction and the germline gene differ at one end; a read error may be behind it. The V call is TRBV7-7, the J call TRBJ1-4; D is perhaps TRBD1 (5 bases). The CDR3 runs 14 residues. Germline V gene data show CDR1 as SSHAT and CDR2 as FNYEAQ (reference sequence). CDR3 residues: CASSSRDYTGELLF. CDR3 in DNA: TGTGCCAGCAGCTCCAGGGATTACACCGGGGAGCTGTTGTTT.

The rearrangement joins TRBV12-3 or TRBV12-4 to TRBJ1-5; weak D call: TRBD1 (5 bases). The CDR3 covers 15 residues. The V gene lost 6 bases and the J gene lost 0 bases, with 12 bases spanning the gap. The CDR3 loop reads CASSRRDRSNQPQHF. The DNA for the CDR3 is TGTGCCAGCAGCCGACGGGACCGTAGCAATCAGCCCCAGCATTTT.

The V gene is TRBV7-2, the J gene TRBJ1-6, with D maybe TRBD1 (5 bases). Trimming stripped 8 bases from V and 7 bases from J, with 9 bases between. From germline, CDR1 is SGHTA and CDR2 FQGNSA. The CDR3 contains 12 residues. CDR3 DNA: TGTGCCAGCGGGACGGCCAATTCACCCCTCCACTTT. Its protein product is CASGTANSPLHF.

V is TRBV6-5 and J is TRBJ2-5; perhaps TRBD2 as D (6 bases). V was cut by 8 bases and J by 4 bases, with 11 bases left in between. This CDR3 spans 12 amino acids. CDR1 is MNHEY and CDR2 is SVGAGI in the germline V gene. The CDR3 DNA sequence: TGTGCCAGCGGGAGGCCGGGAGAGACCCAGTACTTC. It specifies CASGRPGETQYF.

This clonotype turned up a few times. The rearrangement joins TRBV20-1 to TRBJ2-7; TRBD1 aligns across 8 bases. With 2 bases clipped from V and 7 bases from J, the junction kept 13 bases outside the gene matches. CDR3 length: 15 residues. Germline V gene lookup returns CDR1 DFQATT and CDR2 SNEGSKA (reference sequence). The CDR3: CSARRQGAGLGEQYF. The CDR3, as DNA: TGCAGTGCTAGACGGCAGGGGGCCGGTCTAGGGGAGCAGTACTTC.

This clonotype was seen a handful of times. This sequence may be a read error, since a much larger clone differs from it by one base. The chain links TRBV6-2 or TRBV6-3 to TRBJ2-5; TRBD1 or TRBD2 may be the D gene (6 bases each). The CDR3 extends over 14 amino acids. Trimming cost V 2 bases and J 5 bases, with 12 bases left between them. The germline CDR1 and CDR2 sequences are MNHEY and SVGEGT. CDR3 coding DNA: TGTGCCAGCAGTTACATGGGGGGCAGGGAGACCCAGTACTTC. Translation gives CASSYMGGRETQYF.

This clonotype has only a few counts. The genes are TRBV24-1 and TRBJ2-3; D gene unclear. Germline lookup yields CDR1 KGHDR and CDR2 SFDVKD. The CDR3 totals 14 residues. Trimming took 3 bases from V and 4 from J, leaving 10 bases between them. As DNA, the CDR3 is TGTGCCACCAGTGATCCAAGACTTCCAGATACGCAGTATTTT. Protein product: CATSDPRLPDTQYF.

This rearrangement joins TRBV9 to TRBJ1-1, with a possible D match to TRBD1 (5 bases). Deletions cut 3 bases from V and 3 bases from J, with 15 bases between. The CDR3 loop spans 15 amino acids. Germline CDR1 reads SGDLS; CDR2 reads YYNGEE. The CDR3 bases are TGTGCCAGCAGCGCAGATTTTGGGGGGGACACTGAAGCTTTCTTT. This sequence encodes CASSADFGGDTEAFF.

Concerning this clonotype itself: One junction end does not reproduce the germline sequence, and a read error may be involved. This chain links TRBV7-7 with TRBJ2-3; D tentatively reads TRBD1 or TRBD2 (6 bases each). The CDR3 has 19 amino acids. From germline, CDR1 is SSHAT and CDR2 FNYEAQ (reference sequence). DNA for the CDR3: TGTGCTAGCAGCTTAGCGGATAGTGGCAGGGGCGATCTTACAGATACGCAGTATTTT. It codes for CASSLADSGRGDLTDTQYF. The variable domain in full, completed from reference TRBV7-7 and TRBJ2-3, reads GAGVSQSPRYKVTKRGQDVTLRCDPISSHATLYWYQQALGQGPEFLTYFNYEAQPDKSGLPSDRFSAERPEGSISTLTIQRTEQRDSAMYRCASSLADSGRGDLTDTQYFGPGTRLTVL.

Of note for this clonotype: Since the CDR3 does not end with the conserved phenylalanine or tryptophan, this likely comes from a read error. The V gene is TRBV25-1, the J gene TRBJ1-2; D is undetermined. Germline CDR1 and CDR2: MGHDK and SYGVNS. With 2 bases removed from V and 3 bases from J, the gap between germline ends came to 10 bases. The CDR3 totals 14 residues. The CDR3 bases are TGTGCCAGCAGTGAACTGGGAGAAGACTATGGCTACACCGTC. Translating gives CASSELGEDYGYTV.

Only a few counts were recorded for this clonotype. J is TRBJ2-7 and V is TRBV18; D not resolved. V shed 1 base and J shed 2 bases, with 12 bases lying between them. There are 15 residues in the CDR3. Germline values: CDR1 KGHSH, CDR2 LQKENI. The CDR3 spells CASSPHADPPYEQYF. The CDR3 coding sequence is TGTGCCAGCTCACCACACGCAGATCCCCCCTACGAGCAGTACTTC.

This clonotype showed up just a few times. The chain couples TRBV10-2 to TRBJ1-1; TRBD1 is a possible D gene (5 bases). CDR1 is WSHSY, CDR2 SAAADI, per germline. V shed 6 bases and J shed 4 bases, with 12 bases lying between them. This CDR3 comprises 13 residues. The CDR3 reads CASRGGMGTEAFF. The CDR3 DNA reads TGCGCCAGCAGGGGGGGGATGGGCACTGAAGCTTTCTTT.

The V gene is TRBV6-6, the J gene TRBJ2-5; the D gene is possibly TRBD1 (5 bases). TRBJ2-7 matches the DNA end more closely, so the J call is doubtful. This CDR3 contains 12 residues. Looked up from germline, CDR1 is MNHNY and CDR2 is SVGAGI (reference sequence). The CDR3 coding sequence is TGTGCCAGCAATCGAGACAGATACGAGCAGTACTTC. It specifies CASNRDRYEQYF.

A few counts support this clonotype. V is TRBV4-3 and J is TRBJ2-7; 8 nucleotides agree with TRBD1. Germline CDR1 LGHNA, CDR2 YSLEER. The V gene end was trimmed by 0 bases and the J gene end by 4 bases; junction bases not matched to a gene: 8. The CDR3 covers 16 residues. In DNA form, the CDR3 reads TGCGCCAGCAGCCAAGATGTCGACAGGGGATGGTACGAGCAGTACTTC. Translating gives CASSQDVDRGWYEQYF.

This sequence joins TRBV5-1 and TRBJ1-2; a possible D gene is TRBD1 (5 bases). The V gene lost 2 bases and the J gene lost 1 base, with 21 bases spanning the gap. Germline V lookup: CDR1 SGHRS, CDR2 YFSETQ. CDR3 length equals 18 residues. Here the CDR3 reads CASSFKWMTDTDNYGYTF. CDR3 in DNA: TGCGCCAGCAGCTTCAAATGGATGACAGACACCGATAACTATGGCTACACCTTC.